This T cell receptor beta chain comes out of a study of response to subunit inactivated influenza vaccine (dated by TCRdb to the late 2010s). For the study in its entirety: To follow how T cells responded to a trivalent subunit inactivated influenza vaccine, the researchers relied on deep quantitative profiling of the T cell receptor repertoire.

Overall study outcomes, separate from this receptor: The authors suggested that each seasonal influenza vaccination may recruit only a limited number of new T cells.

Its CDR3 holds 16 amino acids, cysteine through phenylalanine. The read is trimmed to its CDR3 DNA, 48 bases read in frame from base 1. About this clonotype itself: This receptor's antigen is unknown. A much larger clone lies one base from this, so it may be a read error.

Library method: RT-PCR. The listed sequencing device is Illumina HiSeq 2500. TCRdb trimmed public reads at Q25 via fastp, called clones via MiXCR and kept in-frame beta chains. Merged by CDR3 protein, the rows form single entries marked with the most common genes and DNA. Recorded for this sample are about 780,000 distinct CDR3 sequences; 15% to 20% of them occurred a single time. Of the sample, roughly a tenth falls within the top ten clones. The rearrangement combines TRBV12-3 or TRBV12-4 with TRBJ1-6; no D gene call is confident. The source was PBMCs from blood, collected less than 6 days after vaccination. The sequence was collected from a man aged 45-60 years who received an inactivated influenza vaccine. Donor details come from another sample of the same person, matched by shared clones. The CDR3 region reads CSSSLDGWEGSSPLHF. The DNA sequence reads TGTTCCAGCAGTTTAGATGGGTGGGAAGGGAGTTCACCCCTCCACTTT.